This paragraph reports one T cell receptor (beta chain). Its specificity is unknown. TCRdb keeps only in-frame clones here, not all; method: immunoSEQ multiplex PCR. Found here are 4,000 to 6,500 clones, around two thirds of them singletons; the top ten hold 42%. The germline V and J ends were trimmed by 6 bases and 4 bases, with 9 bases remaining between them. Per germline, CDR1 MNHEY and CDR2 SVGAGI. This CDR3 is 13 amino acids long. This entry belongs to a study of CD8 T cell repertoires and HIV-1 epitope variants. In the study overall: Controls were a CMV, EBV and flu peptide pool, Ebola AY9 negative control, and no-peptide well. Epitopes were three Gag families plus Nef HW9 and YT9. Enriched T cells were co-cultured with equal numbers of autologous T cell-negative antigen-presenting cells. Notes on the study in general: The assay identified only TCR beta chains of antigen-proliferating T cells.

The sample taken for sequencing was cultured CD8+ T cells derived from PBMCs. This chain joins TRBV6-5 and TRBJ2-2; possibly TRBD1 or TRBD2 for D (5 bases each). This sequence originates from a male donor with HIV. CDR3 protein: CASSRDVTGELFF. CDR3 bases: TGTGCCAGCAGCCGGGACGTCACCGGGGAGCTGTTTTTT.